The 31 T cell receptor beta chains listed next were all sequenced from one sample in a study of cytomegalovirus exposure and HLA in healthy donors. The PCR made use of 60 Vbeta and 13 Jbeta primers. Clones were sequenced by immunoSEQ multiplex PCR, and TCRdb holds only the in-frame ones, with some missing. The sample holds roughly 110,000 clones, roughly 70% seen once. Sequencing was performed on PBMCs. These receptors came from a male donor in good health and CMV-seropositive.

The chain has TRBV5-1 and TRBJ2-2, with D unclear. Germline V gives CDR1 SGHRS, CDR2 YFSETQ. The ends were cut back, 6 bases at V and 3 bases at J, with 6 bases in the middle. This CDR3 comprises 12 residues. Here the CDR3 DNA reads TGCGCCAGCAATAGTGACACCGGGGAGCTGTTTTTT. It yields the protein CASNSDTGELFF.

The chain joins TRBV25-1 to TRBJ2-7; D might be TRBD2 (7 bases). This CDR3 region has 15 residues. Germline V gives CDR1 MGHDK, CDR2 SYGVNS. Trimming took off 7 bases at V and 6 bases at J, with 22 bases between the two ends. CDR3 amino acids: CASNRGGGDWGEQYF. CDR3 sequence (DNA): TGTGCCAGCAATCGAGGGGGAGGGGATTGGGGCGAGCAGTACTTC.

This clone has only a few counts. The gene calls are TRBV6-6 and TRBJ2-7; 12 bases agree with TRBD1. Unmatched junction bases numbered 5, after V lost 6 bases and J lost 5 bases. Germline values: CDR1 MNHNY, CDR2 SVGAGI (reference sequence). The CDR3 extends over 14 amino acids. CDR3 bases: TGTGCCAGCAGCCTCGGGACAGGGGGCGACGAGCAGTACTTC. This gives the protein CASSLGTGGDEQYF.

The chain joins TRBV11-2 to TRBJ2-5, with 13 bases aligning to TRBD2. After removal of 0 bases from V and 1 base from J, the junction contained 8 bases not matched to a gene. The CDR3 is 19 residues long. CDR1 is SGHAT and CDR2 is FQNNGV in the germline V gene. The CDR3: CASSLDSGLAGPTQETQYF. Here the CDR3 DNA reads TGTGCCAGCAGCTTAGATTCGGGACTAGCGGGACCTACCCAAGAGACCCAGTACTTC.

The CDR3 is CAWSVPAGGQETQYF. In DNA form, the CDR3 reads TGTGCCTGGAGTGTACCAGCGGGAGGGCAAGAGACCCAGTACTTC. The chain joins TRBV30 to TRBJ2-5; TRBD2 matches at 10 bases. The CDR3 extends over 15 amino acids. The germline gives CDR1 GTSNPN, CDR2 SVGIG (reference sequence). With V trimmed by 0 bases and J by 2 bases, 3 bases remained unmatched.

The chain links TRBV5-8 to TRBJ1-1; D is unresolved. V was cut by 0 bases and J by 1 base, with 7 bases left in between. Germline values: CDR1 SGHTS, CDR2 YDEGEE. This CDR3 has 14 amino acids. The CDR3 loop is CASSLGHKNTEAFF. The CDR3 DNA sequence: TGTGCCAGCAGCTTGGGCCACAAGAACACTGAAGCTTTCTTT.

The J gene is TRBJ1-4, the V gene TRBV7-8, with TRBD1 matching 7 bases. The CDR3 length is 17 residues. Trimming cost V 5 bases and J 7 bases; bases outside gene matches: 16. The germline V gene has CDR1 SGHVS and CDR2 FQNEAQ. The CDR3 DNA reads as TGTGCCAGCAGCGTTAACCTGGGACAGTGGATTAGTGAAAAACTGTTTTTT. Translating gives CASSVNLGQWISEKLFF.

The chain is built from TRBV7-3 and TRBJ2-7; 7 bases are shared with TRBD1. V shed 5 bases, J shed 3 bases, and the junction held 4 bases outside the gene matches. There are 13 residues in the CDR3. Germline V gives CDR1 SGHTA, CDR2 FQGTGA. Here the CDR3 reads CASSRDRHYEQYF. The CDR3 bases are TGTGCCAGCAGCCGGGACAGACACTACGAGCAGTACTTC.

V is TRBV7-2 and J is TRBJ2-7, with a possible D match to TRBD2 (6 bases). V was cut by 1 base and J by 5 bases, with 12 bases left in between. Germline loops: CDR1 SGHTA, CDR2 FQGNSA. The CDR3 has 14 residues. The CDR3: CASSLEGLNDEQYF. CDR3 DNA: TGTGCCAGCAGCTTAGAGGGACTGAACGACGAGCAGTACTTC. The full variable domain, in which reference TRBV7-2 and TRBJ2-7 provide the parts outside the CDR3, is GAGVSQSPSNKVTEKGKDVELRCDPISGHTALYWYRQSLGQGLEFLIYFQGNSAPDKSGLPSDRFSAERTGGSVSTLTIQRTQQEDSAVYLCASSLEGLNDEQYFGPGTRLTVT.

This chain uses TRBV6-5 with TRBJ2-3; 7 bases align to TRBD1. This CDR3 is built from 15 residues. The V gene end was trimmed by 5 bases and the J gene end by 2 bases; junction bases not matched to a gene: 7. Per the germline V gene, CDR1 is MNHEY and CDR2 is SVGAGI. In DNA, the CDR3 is TGTGCCAGCAGTCAACTAACAGGGGTCACAGATACGCAGTATTTT. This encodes CASSQLTGVTDTQYF.

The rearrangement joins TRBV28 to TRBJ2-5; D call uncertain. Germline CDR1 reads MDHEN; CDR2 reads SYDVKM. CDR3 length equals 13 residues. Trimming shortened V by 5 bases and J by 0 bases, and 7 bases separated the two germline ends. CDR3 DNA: TGTGCCAGCAGTCGGGTGTACCAAGAGACCCAGTACTTC. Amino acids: CASSRVYQETQYF.

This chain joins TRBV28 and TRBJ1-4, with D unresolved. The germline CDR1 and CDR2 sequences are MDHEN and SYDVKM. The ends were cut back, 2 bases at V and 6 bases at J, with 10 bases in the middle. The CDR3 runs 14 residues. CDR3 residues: CASSLGGSDEKLFF. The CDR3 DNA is TGTGCCAGCAGTTTAGGAGGCTCTGATGAAAAACTGTTTTTT. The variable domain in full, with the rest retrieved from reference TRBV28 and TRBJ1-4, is DVKVTQSSRYLVKRTGEKVFLECVQDMDHENMFWYRQDPGLGLRLIYFSYDVKMKEKGDIPEGYSVSREKKERFSLILESASTNQTSMYLCASSLGGSDEKLFFGSGTQLSVL.

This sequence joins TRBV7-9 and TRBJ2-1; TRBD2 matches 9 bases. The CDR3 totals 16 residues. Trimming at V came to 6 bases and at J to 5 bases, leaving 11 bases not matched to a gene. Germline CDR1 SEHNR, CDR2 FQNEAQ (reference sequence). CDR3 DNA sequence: TGTGCCAGCAGATACGGGCTAGCGGGGAGACACAATGAGCAGTTCTTC. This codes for CASRYGLAGRHNEQFF.

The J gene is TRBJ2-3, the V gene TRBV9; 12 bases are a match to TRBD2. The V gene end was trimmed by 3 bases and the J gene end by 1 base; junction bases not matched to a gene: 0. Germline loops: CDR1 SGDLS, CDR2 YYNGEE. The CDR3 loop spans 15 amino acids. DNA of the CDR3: TGTGCCAGCAGCGGACTAGCGGGGGGCACAGATACGCAGTATTTT. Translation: CASSGLAGGTDTQYF.

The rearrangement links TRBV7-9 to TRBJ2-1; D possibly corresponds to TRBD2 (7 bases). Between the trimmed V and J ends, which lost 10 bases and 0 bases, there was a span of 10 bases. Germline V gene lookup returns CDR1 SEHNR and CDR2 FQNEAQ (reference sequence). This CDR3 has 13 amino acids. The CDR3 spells CAIGGASYNEQFF. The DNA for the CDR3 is TGTGCCATAGGGGGGGCCTCCTACAATGAGCAGTTCTTC.

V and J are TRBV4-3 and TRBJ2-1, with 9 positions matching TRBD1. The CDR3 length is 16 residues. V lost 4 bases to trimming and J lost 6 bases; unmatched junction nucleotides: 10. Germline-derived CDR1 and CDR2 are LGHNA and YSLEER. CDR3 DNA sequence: TGCGCCAGCAGCCGGGGCCCCGGGACAGGGACCAATGAGCAGTTCTTC. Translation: CASSRGPGTGTNEQFF.

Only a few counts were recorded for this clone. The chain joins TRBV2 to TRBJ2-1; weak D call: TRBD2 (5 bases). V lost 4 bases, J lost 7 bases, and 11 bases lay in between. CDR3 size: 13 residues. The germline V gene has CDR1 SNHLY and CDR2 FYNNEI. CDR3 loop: CASSVGQRNEQFF. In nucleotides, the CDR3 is TGTGCCAGCAGTGTTGGTCAGCGGAATGAGCAGTTCTTC.

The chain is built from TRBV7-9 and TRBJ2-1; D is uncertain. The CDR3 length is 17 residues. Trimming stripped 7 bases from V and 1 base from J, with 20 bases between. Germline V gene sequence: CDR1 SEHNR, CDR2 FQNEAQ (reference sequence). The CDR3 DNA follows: TGTGCCAGCATCTCTAGGTCCGGCGGTGGATCCTACAATGAGCAGTTCTTC. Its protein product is CASISRSGGGSYNEQFF.

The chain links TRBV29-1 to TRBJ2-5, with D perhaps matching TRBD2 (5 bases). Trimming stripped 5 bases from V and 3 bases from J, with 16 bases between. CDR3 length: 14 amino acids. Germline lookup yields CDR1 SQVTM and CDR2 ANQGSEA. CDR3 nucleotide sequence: TGCAGCGTTAGTCGTCCCGAGGGAAAAGAGACCCAGTACTTC. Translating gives CSVSRPEGKETQYF.

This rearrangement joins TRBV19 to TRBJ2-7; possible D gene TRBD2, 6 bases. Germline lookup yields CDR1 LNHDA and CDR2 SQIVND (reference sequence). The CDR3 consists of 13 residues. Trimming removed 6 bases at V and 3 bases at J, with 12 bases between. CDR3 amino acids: CASRGTRDYEQYF. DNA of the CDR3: TGTGCCAGTAGAGGGACTCGGGACTACGAGCAGTACTTC. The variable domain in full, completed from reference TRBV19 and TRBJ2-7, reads DGGITQSPKYLFRKEGQNVTLSCEQNLNHDAMYWYRQDPGQGLRLIYYSQIVNDFQKGDIAEGYSVSREKKESFPLTVTSAQKNPTAFYLCASRGTRDYEQYFGPGTRLTVT.

CDR3 protein: CASSSDRVLDEQFF. The CDR3 region has the DNA TGCGCCAGCAGCTCGGACAGGGTTTTAGATGAGCAGTTCTTC. This chain uses TRBV5-1 with TRBJ2-1; 8 nucleotides match TRBD1. With 3 bases clipped from V and 8 bases from J, the junction kept 7 bases outside the gene matches. Germline V gives CDR1 SGHRS, CDR2 YFSETQ. The CDR3 runs to 14 residues.

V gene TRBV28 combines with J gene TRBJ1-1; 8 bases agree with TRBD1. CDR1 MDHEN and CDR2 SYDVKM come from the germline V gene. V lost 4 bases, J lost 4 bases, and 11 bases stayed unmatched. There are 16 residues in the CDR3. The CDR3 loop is CASSSGQGGMGTEAFF. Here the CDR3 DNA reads TGTGCCAGCAGTTCCGGACAGGGAGGGATGGGCACTGAAGCTTTCTTT. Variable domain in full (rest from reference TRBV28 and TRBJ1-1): DVKVTQSSRYLVKRTGEKVFLECVQDMDHENMFWYRQDPGLGLRLIYFSYDVKMKEKGDIPEGYSVSREKKERFSLILESASTNQTSMYLCASSSGQGGMGTEAFFGQGTRLTVV.

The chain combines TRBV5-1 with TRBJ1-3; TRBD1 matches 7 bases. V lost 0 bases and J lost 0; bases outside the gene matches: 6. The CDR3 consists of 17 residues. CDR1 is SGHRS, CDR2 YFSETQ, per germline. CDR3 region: CASSLGGGGFSGNTIYF. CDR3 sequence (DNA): TGCGCCAGCAGCTTGGGAGGAGGGGGCTTCTCTGGAAACACCATATATTTT.

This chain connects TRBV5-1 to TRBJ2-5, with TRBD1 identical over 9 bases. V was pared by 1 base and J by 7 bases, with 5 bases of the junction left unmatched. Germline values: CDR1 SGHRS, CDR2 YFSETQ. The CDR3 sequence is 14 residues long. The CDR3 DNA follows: TGCGCCAGCAGCTTGCTCGACAGGGGGGGGACCCAGTACTTC. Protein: CASSLLDRGGTQYF.

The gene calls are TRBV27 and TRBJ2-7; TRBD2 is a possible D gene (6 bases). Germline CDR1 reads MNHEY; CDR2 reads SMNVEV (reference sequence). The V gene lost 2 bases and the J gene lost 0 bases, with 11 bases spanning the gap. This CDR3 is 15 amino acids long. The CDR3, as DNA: TGTGCCAGCAGTTTAACCACCGGGAGCTCCTACGAGCAGTACTTC. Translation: CASSLTTGSSYEQYF.

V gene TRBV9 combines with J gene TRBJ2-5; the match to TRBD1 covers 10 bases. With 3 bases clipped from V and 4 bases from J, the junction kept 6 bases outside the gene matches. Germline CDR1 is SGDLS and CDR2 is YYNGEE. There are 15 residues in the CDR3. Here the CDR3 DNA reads TGTGCCAGCAGCGGGGGACAGGGGAGAGGAGAGACCCAGTACTTC. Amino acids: CASSGGQGRGETQYF.

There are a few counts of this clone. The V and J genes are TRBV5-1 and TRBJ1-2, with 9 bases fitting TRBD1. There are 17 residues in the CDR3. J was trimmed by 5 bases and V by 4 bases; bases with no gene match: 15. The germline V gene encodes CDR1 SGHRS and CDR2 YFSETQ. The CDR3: CASSQPLGQGKAYGYTF. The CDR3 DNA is TGCGCCAGCAGCCAACCCCTAGGACAGGGGAAGGCTTATGGCTACACCTTC.

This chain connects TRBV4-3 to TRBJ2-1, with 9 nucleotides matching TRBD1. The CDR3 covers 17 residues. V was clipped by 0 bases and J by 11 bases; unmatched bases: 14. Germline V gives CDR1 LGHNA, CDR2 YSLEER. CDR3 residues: CASSQDSTGGGPQKQFF. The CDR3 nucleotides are TGCGCCAGCAGCCAAGATTCCACAGGGGGCGGGCCCCAAAAGCAGTTCTTC.

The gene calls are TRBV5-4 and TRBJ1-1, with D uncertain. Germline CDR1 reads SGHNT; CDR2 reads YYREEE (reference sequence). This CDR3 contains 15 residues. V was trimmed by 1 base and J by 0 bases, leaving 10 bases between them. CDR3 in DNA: TGTGCCAGCAGCTTGAGGGAGGAGGTGAACACTGAAGCTTTCTTT. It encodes CASSLREEVNTEAFF.

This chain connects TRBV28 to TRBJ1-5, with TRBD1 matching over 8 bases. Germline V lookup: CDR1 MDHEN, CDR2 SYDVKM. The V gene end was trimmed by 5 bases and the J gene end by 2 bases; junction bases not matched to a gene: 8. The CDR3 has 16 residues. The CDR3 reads CASSPSQGVGNQPQHF. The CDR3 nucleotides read TGTGCCAGCAGTCCGTCACAGGGGGTCGGCAATCAGCCCCAGCATTTT.

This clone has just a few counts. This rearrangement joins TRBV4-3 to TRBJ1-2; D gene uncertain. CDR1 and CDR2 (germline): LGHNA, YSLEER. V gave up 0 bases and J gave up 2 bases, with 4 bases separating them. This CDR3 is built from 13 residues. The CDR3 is CASSQDRNYGYTF. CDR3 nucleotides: TGCGCCAGCAGCCAAGACAGGAACTATGGCTACACCTTC.